A single sample is the source of the 7 T cell receptor beta chains below, sequenced in a study of CD8 T cells in ankylosing spondylitis. TCRdb used MiXCR to reprocess the 5' RACE reads, holding one entry per CDR3 protein. The sample consists of about 33,000 distinct CDR3 sequences, roughly 13% of them appearing once. The sequenced material came from synovial fluid, either unsorted or a sorted T cell fraction (not recorded which). The source is a male donor with ankylosing spondylitis.

This clonotype has a handful of counts. The V call is TRBV6-1, the J call TRBJ1-5; D is unresolved. V lost 5 bases and J 10 bases, leaving 0 bases between the germline ends. The CDR3 runs to 8 residues. Germline V CDR1 and CDR2: MNHNS, SASEGT. This chain's CDR3 is CASSPQHF. CDR3 sequence (DNA): TGTGCCAGCAGTCCCCAGCATTTT.

This clonotype has a handful of counts. The chain's CDR3 is CASSPYNKVSYEQYF. As DNA, the CDR3 is TGTGCCAGCAGCCCCTATAATAAGGTGTCCTACGAGCAGTACTTC. The chain employs TRBV7-8 and TRBJ2-7, with no clear D. Germline values: CDR1 SGHVS, CDR2 FQNEAQ. This CDR3 contains 15 residues. V lost 5 bases and J lost 1, with 15 bases in between.

Only a few counts were recorded for this clonotype. This chain links TRBV25-1 with TRBJ1-1; no clear D. This CDR3 is built from 12 residues. CDR1 and CDR2 (germline): MGHDK, SYGVNS. V lost 3 bases and J 4 bases, leaving 6 bases between the germline ends. The DNA for the CDR3 is TGTGCCAGCAGTGACTTTGTCACTGAAGCTTTCTTT. It yields the protein CASSDFVTEAFF.

This clonotype was observed many times. This chain joins TRBV21-1 and TRBJ2-7; the DNA was not used to check the table's D call, TRBD1. TRBV21-1 is tagged as a pseudogene. The CDR3 loop spans 16 amino acids. The CDR3 sequence: CASSFPGRRATYEQYF. CDR3 DNA: TGTGCCAGCAGCTTCCCGGGGAGAAGGGCTACCTACGAGCAGTACTTC.

V usage is TRBV2 and J usage is TRBJ1-5; D is uncertain. This CDR3 is 15 amino acids long. CDR1 is SNHLY and CDR2 is FYNNEI in the germline V gene. Trimming left V 4 bases short and J 6 bases short, with 16 bases between. The CDR3 region is CASSGGDWGGQPQHF. CDR3 DNA: TGTGCCAGCAGTGGCGGAGACTGGGGAGGTCAGCCCCAGCATTTT.

This chain links TRBV2 with TRBJ1-2; D is perhaps TRBD1 (6 bases). V was clipped by 10 bases and J by 5 bases, with 23 bases between them. The CDR3 spans 15 residues. Germline CDR1 is SNHLY and CDR2 is FYNNEI. In nucleotides, the CDR3 is TGTGCCACACCAGCAACAGGGACCAGAGGGTATGGCTACACCTTC. Translation: CATPATGTRGYGYTF.

CDR3: CASARAGANVLTF. The CDR3 DNA is TGCGCCAGCGCCCGCGCCGGGGCCAACGTCCTGACTTTC. This chain joins TRBV5-1 and TRBJ2-6; no definite D call. The CDR3 has 13 residues. CDR1 and CDR2 (germline): SGHRS, YFSETQ. Trimming removed 7 bases at V and 4 bases at J, with 9 bases between.